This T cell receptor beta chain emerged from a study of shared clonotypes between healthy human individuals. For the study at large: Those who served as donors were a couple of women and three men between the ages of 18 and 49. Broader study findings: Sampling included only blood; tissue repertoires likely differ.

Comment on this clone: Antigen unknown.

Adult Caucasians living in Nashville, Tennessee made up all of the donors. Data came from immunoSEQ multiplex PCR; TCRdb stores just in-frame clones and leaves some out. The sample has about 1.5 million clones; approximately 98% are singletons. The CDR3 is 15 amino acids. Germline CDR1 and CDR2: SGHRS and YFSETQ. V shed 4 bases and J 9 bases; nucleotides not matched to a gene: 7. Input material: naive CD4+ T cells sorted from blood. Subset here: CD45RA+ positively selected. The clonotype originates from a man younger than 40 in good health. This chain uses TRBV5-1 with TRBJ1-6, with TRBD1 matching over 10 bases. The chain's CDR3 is CASSTDRDRGSPLHF. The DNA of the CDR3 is TGCGCCAGCAGCACAGACCGGGACAGGGGTTCACCCCTCCACTTT.